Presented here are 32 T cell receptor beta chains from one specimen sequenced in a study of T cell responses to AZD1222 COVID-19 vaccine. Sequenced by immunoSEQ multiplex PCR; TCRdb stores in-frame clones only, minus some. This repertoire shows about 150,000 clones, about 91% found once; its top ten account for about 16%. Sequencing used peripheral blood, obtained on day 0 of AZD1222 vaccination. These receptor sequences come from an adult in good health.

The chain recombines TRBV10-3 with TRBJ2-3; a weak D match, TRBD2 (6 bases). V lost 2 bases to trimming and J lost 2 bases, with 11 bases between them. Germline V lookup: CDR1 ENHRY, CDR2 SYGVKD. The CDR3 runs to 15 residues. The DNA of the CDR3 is TGTGCCATCAGTGAGCCCGGACTAACCACAGATACGCAGTATTTT. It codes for CAISEPGLTTDTQYF.

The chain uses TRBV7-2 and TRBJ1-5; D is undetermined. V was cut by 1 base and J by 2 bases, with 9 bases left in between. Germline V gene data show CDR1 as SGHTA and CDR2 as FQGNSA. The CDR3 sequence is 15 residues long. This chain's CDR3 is CASSLGAYGNQPQHF. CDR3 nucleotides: TGTGCCAGCAGCTTAGGGGCTTATGGCAATCAGCCCCAGCATTTT.

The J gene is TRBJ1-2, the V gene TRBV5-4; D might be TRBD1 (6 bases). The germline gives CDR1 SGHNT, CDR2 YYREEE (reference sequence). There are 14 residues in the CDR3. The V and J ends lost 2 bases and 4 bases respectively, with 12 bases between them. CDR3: CASSLGGSGYGYTF. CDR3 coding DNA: TGTGCCAGCAGCTTAGGGGGGAGTGGCTATGGCTACACCTTC.

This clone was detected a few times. The CDR3 nucleotides are TGCGCCAGCAGCCCGGTTTTAAGGACTTCTAACTATGGCTACACCTTC. It encodes CASSPVLRTSNYGYTF. The chain carries TRBV4-1 and TRBJ1-2; no clear D. CDR1 is MGHRA, CDR2 YSYEKL, per germline. The CDR3 runs 16 residues. The V and J ends lost 4 bases and 0 bases respectively, with 15 bases between them.

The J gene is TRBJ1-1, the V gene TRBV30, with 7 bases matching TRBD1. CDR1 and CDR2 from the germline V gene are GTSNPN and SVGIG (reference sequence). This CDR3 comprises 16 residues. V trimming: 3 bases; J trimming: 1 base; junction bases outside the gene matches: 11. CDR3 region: CAWRGPYRGGNTEAFF. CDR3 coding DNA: TGTGCCTGGAGGGGACCCTACAGGGGTGGGAACACTGAAGCTTTCTTT.

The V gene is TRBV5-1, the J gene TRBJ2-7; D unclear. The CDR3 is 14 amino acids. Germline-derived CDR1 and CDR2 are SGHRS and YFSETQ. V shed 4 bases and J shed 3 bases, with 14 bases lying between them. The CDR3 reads CASSPRGPNYEQYF. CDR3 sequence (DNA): TGCGCCAGCAGCCCTCGCGGCCCGAACTACGAGCAGTACTTC.

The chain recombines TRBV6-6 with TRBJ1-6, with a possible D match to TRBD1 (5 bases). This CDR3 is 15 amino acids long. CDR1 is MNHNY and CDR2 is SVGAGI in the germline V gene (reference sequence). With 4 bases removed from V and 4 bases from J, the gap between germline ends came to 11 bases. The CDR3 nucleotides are TGTGCCAGCAGTTCCGGCAGGGCATATAATTCACCCCTCCACTTT. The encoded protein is CASSSGRAYNSPLHF.

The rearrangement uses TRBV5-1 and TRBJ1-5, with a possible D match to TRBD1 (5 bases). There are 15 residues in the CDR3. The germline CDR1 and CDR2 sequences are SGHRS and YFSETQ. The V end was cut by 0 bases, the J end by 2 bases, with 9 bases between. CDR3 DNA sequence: TGCGCCAGCAGCTTGGATGGGGGTGGCAATCAGCCCCAGCATTTT. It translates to CASSLDGGGNQPQHF. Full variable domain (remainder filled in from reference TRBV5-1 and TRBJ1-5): KAGVTQTPRYLIKTRGQQVTLSCSPISGHRSVSWYQQTPGQGLQFLFEYFSETQRNKGNFPGRFSGRQFSNSRSEMNVSTLELGDSALYLCASSLDGGGNQPQHFGDGTRLSIL.

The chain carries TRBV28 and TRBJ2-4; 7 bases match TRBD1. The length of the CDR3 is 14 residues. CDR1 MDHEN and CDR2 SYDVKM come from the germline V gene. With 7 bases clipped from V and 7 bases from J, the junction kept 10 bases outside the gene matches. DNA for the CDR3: TGTGCCAGCAACTCCCAGACAGGGTCGAACATTCAGTACTTC. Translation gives CASNSQTGSNIQYF.

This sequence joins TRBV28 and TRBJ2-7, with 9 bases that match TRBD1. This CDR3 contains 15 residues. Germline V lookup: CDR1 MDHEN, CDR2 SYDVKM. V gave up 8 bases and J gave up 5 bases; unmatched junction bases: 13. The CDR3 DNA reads TGTGCCAGCCTAACCGGTGGACAGGGGAGAAACGAGCAGTACTTC. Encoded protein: CASLTGGQGRNEQYF. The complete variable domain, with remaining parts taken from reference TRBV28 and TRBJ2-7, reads DVKVTQSSRYLVKRTGEKVFLECVQDMDHENMFWYRQDPGLGLRLIYFSYDVKMKEKGDIPEGYSVSREKKERFSLILESASTNQTSMYLCASLTGGQGRNEQYFGPGTRLTVT.

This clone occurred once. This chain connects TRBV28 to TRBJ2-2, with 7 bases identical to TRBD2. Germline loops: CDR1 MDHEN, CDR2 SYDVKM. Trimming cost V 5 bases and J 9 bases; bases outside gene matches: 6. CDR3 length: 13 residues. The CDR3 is CASSPTGGRELFF. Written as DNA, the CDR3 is TGTGCCAGCAGTCCGACGGGGGGACGGGAGCTGTTTTTT.

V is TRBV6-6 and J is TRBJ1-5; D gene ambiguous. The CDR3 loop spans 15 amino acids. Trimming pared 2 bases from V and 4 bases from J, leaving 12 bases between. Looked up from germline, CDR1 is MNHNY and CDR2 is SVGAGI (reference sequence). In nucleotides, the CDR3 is TGTGCCAGCAGTTACGGCCAGGTCTCGAATCAGCCCCAGCATTTT. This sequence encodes CASSYGQVSNQPQHF.

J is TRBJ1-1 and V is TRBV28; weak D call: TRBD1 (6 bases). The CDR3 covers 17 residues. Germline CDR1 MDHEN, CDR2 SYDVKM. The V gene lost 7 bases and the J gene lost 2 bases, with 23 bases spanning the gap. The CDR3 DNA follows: TGTGCCAGCATGGTCCCTGGAGGGGGGGGCTTTAACACTGAAGCTTTCTTT. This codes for CASMVPGGGGFNTEAFF.

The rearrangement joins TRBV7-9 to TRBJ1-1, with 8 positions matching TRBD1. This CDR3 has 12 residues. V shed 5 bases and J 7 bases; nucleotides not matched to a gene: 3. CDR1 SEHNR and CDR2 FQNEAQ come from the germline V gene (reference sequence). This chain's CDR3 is CASSGQGLEAFF. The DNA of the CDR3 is TGTGCCAGCAGCGGACAGGGCCTTGAAGCTTTCTTT.

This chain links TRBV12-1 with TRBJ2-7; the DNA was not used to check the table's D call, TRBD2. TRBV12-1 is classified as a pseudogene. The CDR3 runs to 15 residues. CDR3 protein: CASSFASAGLKEQYF. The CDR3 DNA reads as TGTGCCAGCAGCTTTGCTTCCGCGGGCCTTAAAGAGCAGTACTTC.

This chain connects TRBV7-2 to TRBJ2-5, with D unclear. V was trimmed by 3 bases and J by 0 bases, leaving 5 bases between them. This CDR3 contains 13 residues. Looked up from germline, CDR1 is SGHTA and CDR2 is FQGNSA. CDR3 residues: CASSLSYQETQYF. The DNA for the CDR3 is TGTGCCAGCAGCTTGTCCTACCAAGAGACCCAGTACTTC.

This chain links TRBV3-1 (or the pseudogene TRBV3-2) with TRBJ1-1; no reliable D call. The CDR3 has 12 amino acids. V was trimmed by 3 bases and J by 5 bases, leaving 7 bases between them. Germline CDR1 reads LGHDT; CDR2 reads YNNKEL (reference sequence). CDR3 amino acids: CASSQGWTEAFF. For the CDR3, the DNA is TGTGCCAGCAGCCAGGGATGGACTGAAGCTTTCTTT.

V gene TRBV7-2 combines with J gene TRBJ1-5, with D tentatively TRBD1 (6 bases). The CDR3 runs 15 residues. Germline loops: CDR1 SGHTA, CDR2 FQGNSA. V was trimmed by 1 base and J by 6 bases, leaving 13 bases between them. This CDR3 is CASSLDWSGVQPQHF. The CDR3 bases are TGTGCCAGCAGCTTAGACTGGTCAGGGGTTCAGCCCCAGCATTTT.

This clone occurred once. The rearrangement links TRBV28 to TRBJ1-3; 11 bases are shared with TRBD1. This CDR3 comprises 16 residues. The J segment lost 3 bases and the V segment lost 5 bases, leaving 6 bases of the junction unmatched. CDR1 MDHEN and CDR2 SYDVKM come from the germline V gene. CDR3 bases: TGTGCCAGCAGTACTCCGGGACAGGGGGTTGGAAACACCATATATTTT. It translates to CASSTPGQGVGNTIYF.

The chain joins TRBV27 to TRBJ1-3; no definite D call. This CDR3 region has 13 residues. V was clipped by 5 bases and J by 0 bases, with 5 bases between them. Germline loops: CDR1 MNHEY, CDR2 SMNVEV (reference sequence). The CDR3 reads CASSESSGNTIYF. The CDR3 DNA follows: TGTGCCAGCAGTGAATCCTCTGGAAACACCATATATTTT.

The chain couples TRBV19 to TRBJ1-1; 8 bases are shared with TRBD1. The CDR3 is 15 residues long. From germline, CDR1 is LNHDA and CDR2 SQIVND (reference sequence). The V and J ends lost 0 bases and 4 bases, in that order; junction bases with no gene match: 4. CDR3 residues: CASSIDRGRVTEAFF. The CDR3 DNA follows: TGTGCCAGTAGTATAGACAGGGGGCGCGTCACTGAAGCTTTCTTT.

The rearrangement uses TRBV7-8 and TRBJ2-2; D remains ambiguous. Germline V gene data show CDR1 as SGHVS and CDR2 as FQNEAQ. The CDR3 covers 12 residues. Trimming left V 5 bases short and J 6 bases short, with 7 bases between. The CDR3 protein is CASSPGPGELFF. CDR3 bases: TGTGCCAGCAGCCCAGGACCCGGGGAGCTGTTTTTT.

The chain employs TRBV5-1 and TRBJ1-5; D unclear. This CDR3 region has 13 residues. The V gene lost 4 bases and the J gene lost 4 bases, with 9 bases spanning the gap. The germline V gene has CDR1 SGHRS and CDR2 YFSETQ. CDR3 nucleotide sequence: TGCGCCAGCAGCGCCTCGGTTAATCAGCCCCAGCATTTT. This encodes CASSASVNQPQHF. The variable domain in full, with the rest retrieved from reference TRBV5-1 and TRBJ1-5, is KAGVTQTPRYLIKTRGQQVTLSCSPISGHRSVSWYQQTPGQGLQFLFEYFSETQRNKGNFPGRFSGRQFSNSRSEMNVSTLELGDSALYLCASSASVNQPQHFGDGTRLSIL.

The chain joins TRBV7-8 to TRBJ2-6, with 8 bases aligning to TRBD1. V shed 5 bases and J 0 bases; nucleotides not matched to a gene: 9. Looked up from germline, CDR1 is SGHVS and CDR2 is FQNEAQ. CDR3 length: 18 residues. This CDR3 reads CASSLPRGPPSGANVLTF. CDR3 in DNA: TGTGCCAGCAGCCTGCCCAGGGGGCCCCCCTCTGGGGCCAACGTCCTGACTTTC. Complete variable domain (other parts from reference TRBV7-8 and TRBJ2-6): GAGVSQSPRYKVAKRGQDVALRCDPISGHVSLFWYQQALGQGPEFLTYFQNEAQLDKSGLPSDRFFAERPEGSVSTLKIQRTQQEDSAVYLCASSLPRGPPSGANVLTFGAGSRLTVL.

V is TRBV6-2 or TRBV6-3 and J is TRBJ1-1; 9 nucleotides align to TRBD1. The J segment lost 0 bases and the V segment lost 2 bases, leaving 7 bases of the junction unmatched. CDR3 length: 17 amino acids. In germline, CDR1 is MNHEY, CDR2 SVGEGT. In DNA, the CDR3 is TGTGCCAGCAGTTACCCCGGGACAGGGCCCATGAACACTGAAGCTTTCTTT. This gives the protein CASSYPGTGPMNTEAFF.

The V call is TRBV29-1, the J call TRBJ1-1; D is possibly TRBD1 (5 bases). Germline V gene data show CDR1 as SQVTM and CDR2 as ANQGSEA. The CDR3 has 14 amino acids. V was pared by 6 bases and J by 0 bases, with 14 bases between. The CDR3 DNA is TGCAGCGTCAAAGGGACGGAAATGAACACTGAAGCTTTCTTT. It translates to CSVKGTEMNTEAFF.

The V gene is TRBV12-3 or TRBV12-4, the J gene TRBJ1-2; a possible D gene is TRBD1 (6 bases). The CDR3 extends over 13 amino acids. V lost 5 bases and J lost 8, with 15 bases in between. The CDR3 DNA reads TGTGCCAGCAGTCCTCTTCTTCAGGGGGGCTACACCTTC. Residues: CASSPLLQGGYTF.

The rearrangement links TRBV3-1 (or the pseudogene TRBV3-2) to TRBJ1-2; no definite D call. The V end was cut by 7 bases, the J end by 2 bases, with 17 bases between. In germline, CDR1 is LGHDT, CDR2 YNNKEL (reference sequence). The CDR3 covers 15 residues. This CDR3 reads CASNPSHRFNYGYTF. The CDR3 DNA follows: TGTGCCAGCAACCCCTCCCATAGATTCAACTATGGCTACACCTTC.

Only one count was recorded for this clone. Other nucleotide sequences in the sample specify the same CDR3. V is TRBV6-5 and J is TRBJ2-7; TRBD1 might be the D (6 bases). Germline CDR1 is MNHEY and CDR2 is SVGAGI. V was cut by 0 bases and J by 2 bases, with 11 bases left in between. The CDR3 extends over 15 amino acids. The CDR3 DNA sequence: TGTGCCAGCAGTTACTCAGGGGGTTCCCCCTACGAGCAGTACTTC. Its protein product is CASSYSGGSPYEQYF.

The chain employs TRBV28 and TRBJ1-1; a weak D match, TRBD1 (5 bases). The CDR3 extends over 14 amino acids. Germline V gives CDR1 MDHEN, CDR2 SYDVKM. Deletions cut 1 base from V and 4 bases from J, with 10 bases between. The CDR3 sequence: CASSLSYGGTEAFF. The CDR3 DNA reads TGTGCCAGCAGTTTATCATACGGGGGCACTGAAGCTTTCTTT.

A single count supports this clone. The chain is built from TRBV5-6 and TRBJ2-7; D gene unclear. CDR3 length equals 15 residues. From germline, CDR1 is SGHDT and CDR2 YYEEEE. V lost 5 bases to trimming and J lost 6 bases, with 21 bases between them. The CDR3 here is CASRLGQRPLSEQYF. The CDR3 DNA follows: TGTGCCAGCAGGCTAGGGCAGAGGCCCCTCAGCGAGCAGTACTTC.

The DNA for the CDR3 is TGTGCCAGCTCACCTGGGCCGAATTCACCCCTCCACTTT. It encodes CASSPGPNSPLHF. The chain employs TRBV18 and TRBJ1-6; D call uncertain. Germline values: CDR1 KGHSH, CDR2 LQKENI. The CDR3 is 13 residues long. Trimming took 3 bases from V and 7 from J, leaving 7 bases between them.